This T cell receptor (beta chain) came from a study of T cell clones after liver transplantation (dated by TCRdb to between 2018 and 2021). For context, the study as a whole: The samples were obtained from ITN030ST, a randomized trial that attempted immunosuppression withdrawal within 2 years after liver transplantation. Donor-reactive T cell clones were identified by TCRbeta sequencing following a pre-transplant mixed lymphocyte reaction and were subsequently tracked in post-transplant blood. Third party-reactive TCRbeta sequences were also identified from pre-transplant MLRs to serve as an antigen-independent comparator for donor-reactive sequences. Of the eight recipients, a few were HCV-positive, while the remaining recipients had been transplanted for non-autoimmune, non-viral indications. Subjects received no induction therapy and standard immunosuppression until randomization at 12-24 months post-transplant. To count as tolerant, a recipient had to stay completely off immunosuppression for at least one year without liver enzymes climbing beyond twice the upper limit of normal. Blood samples were collected pre-transplant, then pre-randomization ahead of withdrawal, and finally post-randomization once withdrawal had either been completed or failed. The study cohort included 8 liver transplant recipients, of whom 3 were classified as tolerant and 5 as non-tolerant. The investigation overall reported the following: In two subjects, low numbers of available donor cells limited the measurable donor-reactive repertoire. Donor-reactive sequences decreased more than third party-reactive sequences, which suggests partial antigen-specific deletion that was not related to withdrawal success. In 5 of 8 subjects, regardless of tolerance or HCV status, circulating donor-reactive CD4 TCRbeta sequences dropped significantly post-transplant. Conclusions were preliminary, limited by small, heterogeneous patient numbers and non-standardized post-transplant time points. Because no allograft tissue specimens were available, donor-reactive T cells may have migrated into the graft instead of being deleted. When repertoire turnover was accounted for, significantly reduced detection of donor-reactive sequences was found in 7 of 8 subjects for CD4 and in 8 of 8 subjects for CD8.

A distance of 16 bases separates the germline ends of V and J, which lose 4 bases and 8 bases respectively. CDR1 and CDR2, per the germline V gene, are SGHDN and FVKESK. The CDR3 covers 14 residues, taking in both the cysteine and the phenylalanine. CDR3 DNA only is kept here, 42 bases in frame from base 1. Worth noting for this clone: Its cognate antigen has yet to be identified. Base qualities are not at hand, and no much larger clone is one base apart.

High-throughput TCRbeta CDR3 sequencing of frozen genomic DNA was performed by immunoSEQ, with PCR amplification, mapping, bias correction and internal controls included. As for how the authors treated the data: Productive rearrangements were kept, and unique TCRbeta sequences were defined by CDR3 nucleotide sequence plus V and J gene. A sequence counted as donor-reactive only if the sequence showed at least 5-fold expansion in CFSE-low cells compared with unstimulated pre-transplant cells and had a frequency of at least 0.01%. Per-subject minimum frequency thresholds, based on the lowest-template unstimulated sample, ensured at least 90% detection power. Repertoire turnover was measured by Jensen-Shannon divergence between the top 1000 TCRbeta sequences post- and pre-transplant. Changes in detection of donor-reactive sequences were assessed with two-sided Fisher's exact tests. The immuneACCESS repertoire file appears here via TCRdb, limited to in-frame rearrangements. These files lack a portion of the clones; in checked studies, under half of the deficit traces to unresolved V genes, and the cause of the others is not known. Clonal size and the V and J genes are those of that table, whereas D and trimming came from the DNA. This sample has 50,000 to 60,000 clones in its table, and 70% of those were observed once. The leading ten clones occupy over 2.5% of the sample.

Unstimulated PBMCs, after thawing, were stained for CD3, CD4 and CD8 and then FACS-sorted into CD3+CD4+ and CD3+CD8+ populations. All 8 studied subjects were randomized to immunosuppression withdrawal. The Qiagen DNeasy Blood and Tissue Kit was used for isolation of genomic DNA. Here the sequenced sample was CD4+ T cells from blood, taken at the approximately 16-month timepoint. The rearrangement joined TRBV14 to TRBJ2-3; the D segment cannot be called with confidence. The clonotype originates from a human patient who received a liver transplant. After a transplant, some T cells may have been passed on by the graft donor. The bases read TGTGCCAGCAGCCCCTCTAAAGGGTTTGCTACGCAGTATTTT. This is translated as CASSPSKGFATQYF.